The 14 T cell receptor beta chains below were found in one sample sequenced in a study of blood T cell repertoires in COVID-19. Measured with immunoSEQ multiplex PCR; TCRdb has only the in-frame clones, and not every one. The table includes roughly 230,000 clones, about four fifths detected once. Sequencing was carried out using PBMCs or T cells enriched from blood (not recorded which). Receptor source: a man between 45 and 60 years old who had recovered from COVID-19.

The rearrangement uses TRBV12-5 and TRBJ1-5; D not certain. Trimming cost V 3 bases and J 0 bases, with 3 bases left between them. Germline values: CDR1 LGHNT, CDR2 FRNRAP. CDR3 length equals 13 residues. This CDR3 reads CASGFHSNQPQHF. The CDR3 DNA sequence: TGTGCTAGTGGTTTCCATAGCAATCAGCCCCAGCATTTT.

V is TRBV6-5 and J is TRBJ2-7; 11 bases fit TRBD1. The CDR3 contains 14 residues. Per the germline V gene, CDR1 is MNHEY and CDR2 is SVGAGI. Germline trimming cut 7 bases from V and 5 bases from J; bases unmatched to any gene: 7. The CDR3 DNA reads TGTGCCAGCACTAGGGACAGGGGGATGGACGAGCAGTACTTC. It specifies CASTRDRGMDEQYF.

V is TRBV5-4 and J is TRBJ2-1; D is perhaps TRBD1 (6 bases). V lost 0 bases, J lost 10 bases, and 17 bases lay in between. The CDR3 contains 15 residues. Germline V gives CDR1 SGHNT, CDR2 YYREEE (reference sequence). CDR3 DNA sequence: TGTGCCAGCAGCTTGGACGCGGCAGGGGTTGGGGAGCAGTTCTTC. It is translated as CASSLDAAGVGEQFF. The complete variable domain, with remaining parts taken from reference TRBV5-4 and TRBJ2-1, reads ETGVTQSPTHLIKTRGQQVTLRCSSQSGHNTVSWYQQALGQGPQFIFQYYREEENGRGNFPPRFSGLQFPNYSSELNVNALELDDSALYLCASSLDAAGVGEQFFGPGTRLTVL.

The rearrangement joins TRBV19 to TRBJ2-6, with a possible D match to TRBD1 (5 bases). V lost 6 bases and J lost 2, with 8 bases in between. Germline-derived CDR1 and CDR2 are LNHDA and SQIVND (reference sequence). This CDR3 is built from 14 residues. The CDR3 DNA is TGTGCCAGTAGGTGGGGCGCTGGGGCCAACGTCCTGACTTTC. Translation: CASRWGAGANVLTF. Full variable domain (outside the CDR3, taken from reference TRBV19 and TRBJ2-6): DGGITQSPKYLFRKEGQNVTLSCEQNLNHDAMYWYRQDPGQGLRLIYYSQIVNDFQKGDIAEGYSVSREKKESFPLTVTSAQKNPTAFYLCASRWGAGANVLTFGAGSRLTVL.

The chain joins TRBV7-2 to TRBJ1-1; possibly TRBD1 for D (6 bases). Germline assignment: CDR1 SGHTA and CDR2 FQGNSA. Trimming left V 4 bases short and J 9 bases short, with 15 bases between. CDR3 length equals 13 residues. CDR3 protein: CASSSIGTPKAFF. CDR3 sequence (DNA): TGTGCCAGCAGCTCAATAGGGACACCAAAAGCTTTCTTT. Looking up the rest from reference TRBV7-2 and TRBJ1-1 gives the full variable domain: GAGVSQSPSNKVTEKGKDVELRCDPISGHTALYWYRQSLGQGLEFLIYFQGNSAPDKSGLPSDRFSAERTGGSVSTLTIQRTQQEDSAVYLCASSSIGTPKAFFGQGTRLTVV.

The chain is built from TRBV19 and TRBJ1-1; 7 nucleotides line up with TRBD1. The V segment lost 5 bases and the J segment 3 bases; nucleotides outside the gene matches: 6. Germline CDR1 LNHDA, CDR2 SQIVND (reference sequence). The CDR3 has 14 amino acids. The CDR3 DNA reads as TGTGCCAGTAGTTATACCAGGGGGTACACTGAAGCTTTCTTT. Its translation is CASSYTRGYTEAFF.

The chain combines TRBV5-1 with TRBJ1-1; D not resolved. The CDR3 has 14 amino acids. Germline values: CDR1 SGHRS, CDR2 YFSETQ. The V end was cut by 3 bases, the J end by 3 bases, with 12 bases between. In nucleotides, the CDR3 is TGCGCCAGCAGCTCGGCAGGTCGTTACACTGAAGCTTTCTTT. This gives the protein CASSSAGRYTEAFF. Combining the CDR3 with reference TRBV5-1 and TRBJ1-1 gives the whole variable domain KAGVTQTPRYLIKTRGQQVTLSCSPISGHRSVSWYQQTPGQGLQFLFEYFSETQRNKGNFPGRFSGRQFSNSRSEMNVSTLELGDSALYLCASSSAGRYTEAFFGQGTRLTVV.

This clone has only one observation. This chain joins TRBV27 and TRBJ2-2, with D perhaps matching TRBD2 (5 bases). Trimming removed 1 base at V and 1 base at J, with 7 bases between. CDR3 length equals 15 residues. Germline assignment: CDR1 MNHEY and CDR2 SMNVEV (reference sequence). The CDR3 DNA reads TGTGCCAGCAGTTTATACGGAGGGAACACCGGGGAGCTGTTTTTT. Protein sequence: CASSLYGGNTGELFF.

J is TRBJ1-1 and V is TRBV5-1, with 7 bases identical to TRBD1. The CDR3 loop spans 12 amino acids. The V gene's germline CDR1 is SGHRS and CDR2 YFSETQ. With V trimmed by 7 bases and J by 3 bases, 3 bases remained unmatched. CDR3 sequence: CASGDRDTEAFF. The CDR3 coding sequence is TGCGCCAGCGGAGACAGGGACACTGAAGCTTTCTTT.

This clone was observed a single time. The chain links TRBV6-5 to TRBJ1-2; possibly TRBD1 for D (6 bases). With 0 bases removed from V and 8 bases from J, the gap between germline ends came to 19 bases. The CDR3 loop spans 16 amino acids. Looked up from germline, CDR1 is MNHEY and CDR2 is SVGAGI. CDR3 loop: CASSYSEGQRADGYTF. CDR3 coding DNA: TGTGCCAGCAGTTACTCCGAGGGACAAAGGGCGGACGGCTACACCTTC.

The table lists this clone with a count of one. The rearrangement uses TRBV28 and TRBJ2-7, with D maybe TRBD1 (5 bases). V gave up 5 bases and J gave up 0 bases, with 11 bases separating them. CDR1 MDHEN and CDR2 SYDVKM come from the germline V gene. CDR3 length: 14 residues. The CDR3 nucleotides are TGTGCCAGCAGTCCTCAGGGCTACTCCTACGAGCAGTACTTC. It translates to CASSPQGYSYEQYF.

The chain joins TRBV10-3 to TRBJ2-3; a weak D match, TRBD2 (5 bases). CDR3 size: 14 residues. Germline CDR1 is ENHRY and CDR2 is SYGVKD. V was cut by 11 bases and J by 4 bases, with 19 bases left in between. The DNA for the CDR3 is TGTGCCGCCGCACGGGATCTTCTTCCAGATACGCAGTATTTT. Protein sequence: CAAARDLLPDTQYF.

The chain employs TRBV6-5 and TRBJ2-7; TRBD2 is a possible D gene (6 bases). Per germline, CDR1 MNHEY and CDR2 SVGAGI. Trimming shortened V by 6 bases and J by 5 bases, and 17 bases separated the two germline ends. This CDR3 is built from 14 residues. CDR3 nucleotides: TGTGCCAGCAGCTACGGGGCGGGGACCAACGAGCAGTACTTC. This codes for CASSYGAGTNEQYF.

The chain uses TRBV27 and TRBJ1-6, with a tentative D call TRBD1 (5 bases). The V gene lost 5 bases and the J gene lost 14 bases, with 13 bases spanning the gap. Germline CDR1 and CDR2: MNHEY and SMNVEV (reference sequence). This CDR3 contains 12 residues. CDR3 nucleotide sequence: TGTGCCAGCAGTCCCCACGGGGGGGCCCTCCACTTT. Protein sequence: CASSPHGGALHF.